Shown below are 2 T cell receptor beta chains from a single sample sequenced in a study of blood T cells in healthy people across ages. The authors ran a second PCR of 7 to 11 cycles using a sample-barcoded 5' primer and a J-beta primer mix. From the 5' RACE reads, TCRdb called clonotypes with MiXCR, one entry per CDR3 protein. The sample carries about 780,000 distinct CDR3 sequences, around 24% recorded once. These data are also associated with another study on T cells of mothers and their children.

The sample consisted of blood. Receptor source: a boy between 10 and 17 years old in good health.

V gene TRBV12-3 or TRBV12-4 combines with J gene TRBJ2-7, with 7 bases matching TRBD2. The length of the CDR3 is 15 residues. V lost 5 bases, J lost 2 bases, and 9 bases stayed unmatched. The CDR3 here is CASSLPGLPTYEQYF. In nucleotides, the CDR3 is TGTGCCAGCAGTCTACCGGGACTACCAACCTACGAGCAGTACTTC.

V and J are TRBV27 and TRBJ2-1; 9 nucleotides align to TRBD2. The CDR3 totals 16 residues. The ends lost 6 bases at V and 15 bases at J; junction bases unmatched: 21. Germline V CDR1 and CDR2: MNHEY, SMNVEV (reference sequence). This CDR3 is CASSHASGTSPLFSFF. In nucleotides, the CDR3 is TGTGCCAGCAGCCACGCTAGCGGGACAAGCCCCCTCTTCTCGTTCTTC.